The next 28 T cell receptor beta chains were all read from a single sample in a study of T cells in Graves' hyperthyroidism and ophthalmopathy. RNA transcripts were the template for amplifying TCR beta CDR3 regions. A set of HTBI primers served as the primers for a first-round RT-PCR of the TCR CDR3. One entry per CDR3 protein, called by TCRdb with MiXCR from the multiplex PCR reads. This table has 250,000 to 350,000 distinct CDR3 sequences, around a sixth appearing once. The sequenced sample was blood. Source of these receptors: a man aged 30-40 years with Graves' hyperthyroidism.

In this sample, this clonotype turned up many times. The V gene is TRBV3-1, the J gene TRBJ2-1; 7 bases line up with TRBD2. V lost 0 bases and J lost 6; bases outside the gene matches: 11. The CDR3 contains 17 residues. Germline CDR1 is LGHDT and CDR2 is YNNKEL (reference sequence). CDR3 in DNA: TGTGCCAGCAGCCAAGAATTAATGGCGGGAGTTAGCAATGAGCAGTTCTTC. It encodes CASSQELMAGVSNEQFF.

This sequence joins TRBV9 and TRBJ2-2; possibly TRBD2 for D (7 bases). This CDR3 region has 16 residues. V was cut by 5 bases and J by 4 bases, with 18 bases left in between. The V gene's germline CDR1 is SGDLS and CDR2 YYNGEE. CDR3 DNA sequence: TGTGCCAGCAGTGACGGGCGGGGGCAGGGCACCGGGGAGCTGTTTTTT. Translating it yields CASSDGRGQGTGELFF.

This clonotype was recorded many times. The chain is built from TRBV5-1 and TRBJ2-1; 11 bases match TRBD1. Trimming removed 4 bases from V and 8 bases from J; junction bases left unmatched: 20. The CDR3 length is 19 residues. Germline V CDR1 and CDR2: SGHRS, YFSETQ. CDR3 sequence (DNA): TGCGCCAGCAGCCTCCCACGCTGGACAGGGGGCAAAGCTTATGATGAGCAGTTCTTC. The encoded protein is CASSLPRWTGGKAYDEQFF.

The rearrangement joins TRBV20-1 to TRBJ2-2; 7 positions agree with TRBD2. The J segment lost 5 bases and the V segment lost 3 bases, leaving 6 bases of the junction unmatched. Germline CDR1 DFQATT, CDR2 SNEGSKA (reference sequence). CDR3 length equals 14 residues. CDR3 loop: CSASSVGGTGELFF. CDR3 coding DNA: TGCAGTGCTAGTTCGGTCGGGGGGACCGGGGAGCTGTTTTTT.

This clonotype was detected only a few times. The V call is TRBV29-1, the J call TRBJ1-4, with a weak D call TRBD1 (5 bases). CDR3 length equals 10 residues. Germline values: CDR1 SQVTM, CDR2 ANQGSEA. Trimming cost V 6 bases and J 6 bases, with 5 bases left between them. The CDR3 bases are TGCAGCGTGGGGGATGAAAAACTGTTTTTT. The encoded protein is CSVGDEKLFF.

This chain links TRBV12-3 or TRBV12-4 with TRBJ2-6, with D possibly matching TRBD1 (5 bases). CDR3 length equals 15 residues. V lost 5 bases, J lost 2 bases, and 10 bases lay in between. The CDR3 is CASSPTGPGANVLTF. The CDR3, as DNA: TGTGCCAGCAGTCCAACAGGTCCTGGGGCCAACGTCCTGACTTTC.

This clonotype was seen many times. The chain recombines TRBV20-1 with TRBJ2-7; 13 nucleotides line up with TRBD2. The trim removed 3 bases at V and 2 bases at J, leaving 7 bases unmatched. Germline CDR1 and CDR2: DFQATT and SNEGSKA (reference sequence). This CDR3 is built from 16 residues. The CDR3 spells CSARAPGLAGTYEQYF. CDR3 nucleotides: TGCAGTGCTAGGGCCCCGGGACTAGCGGGAACCTACGAGCAGTACTTC.

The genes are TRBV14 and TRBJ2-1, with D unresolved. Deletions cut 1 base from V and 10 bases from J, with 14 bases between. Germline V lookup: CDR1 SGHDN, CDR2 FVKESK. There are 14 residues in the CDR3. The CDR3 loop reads CASSQVNYQSEQFF. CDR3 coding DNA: TGTGCCAGCAGCCAAGTCAACTACCAGTCCGAGCAGTTCTTC. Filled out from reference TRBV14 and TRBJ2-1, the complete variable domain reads EAGVTQFPSHSVIEKGQTVTLRCDPISGHDNLYWYRRVMGKEIKFLLHFVKESKQDESGMPNNRFLAERTGGTYSTLKVQPAELEDSGVYFCASSQVNYQSEQFFGPGTRLTVL.

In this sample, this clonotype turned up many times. CDR3 protein: CSAPPGRASYEQYF. The CDR3 region has the DNA TGCAGTGCGCCCCCCGGGCGGGCCTCCTACGAGCAGTACTTC. The gene calls are TRBV20-1 and TRBJ2-7, with D perhaps TRBD2 (5 bases). From germline, CDR1 is DFQATT and CDR2 SNEGSKA (reference sequence). V lost 6 bases, J lost 0 bases, and 15 bases lay in between. CDR3 length: 14 residues.

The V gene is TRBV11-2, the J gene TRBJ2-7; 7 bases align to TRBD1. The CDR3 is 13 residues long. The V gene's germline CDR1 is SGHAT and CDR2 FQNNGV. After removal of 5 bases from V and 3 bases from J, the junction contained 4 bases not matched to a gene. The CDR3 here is CASSTSGGYEQYF. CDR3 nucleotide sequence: TGTGCCAGCAGCACGTCAGGGGGCTACGAGCAGTACTTC.

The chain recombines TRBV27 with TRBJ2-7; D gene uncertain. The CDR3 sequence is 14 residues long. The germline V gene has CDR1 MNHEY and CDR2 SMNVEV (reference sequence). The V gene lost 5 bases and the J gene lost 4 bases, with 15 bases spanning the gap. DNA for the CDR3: TGTGCCAGCAGTCCCCGAGTAGGGTGGTACGAGCAGTACTTC. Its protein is CASSPRVGWYEQYF.

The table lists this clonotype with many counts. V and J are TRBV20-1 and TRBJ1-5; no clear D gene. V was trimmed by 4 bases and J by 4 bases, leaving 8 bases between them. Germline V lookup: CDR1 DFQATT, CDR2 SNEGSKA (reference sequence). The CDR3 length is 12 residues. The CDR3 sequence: CSATLGNQPQHF. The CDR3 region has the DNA TGCAGTGCTACTTTGGGAAATCAGCCCCAGCATTTT.

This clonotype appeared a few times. The CDR3 spells CASSDTVYSGSLIDTQYF. The CDR3 DNA is TGTGCCAGCAGCGACACGGTATATAGCGGGAGTCTTATAGATACGCAGTATTTT. This chain joins TRBV7-9 and TRBJ2-3; TRBD2 aligns across 9 bases. The length of the CDR3 is 18 residues. Germline V gene lookup returns CDR1 SEHNR and CDR2 FQNEAQ (reference sequence). The ends lost 5 bases at V and 5 bases at J; junction bases unmatched: 17.

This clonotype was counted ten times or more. The DNA for the CDR3 is TGTGCCAGCAGTTTCAAAATGGGCAATCAGCCCCAGCATTTT. Encoded protein: CASSFKMGNQPQHF. The chain employs TRBV6-1 and TRBJ1-5; the D is unclear. There are 14 residues in the CDR3. Germline CDR1 reads MNHNS; CDR2 reads SASEGT. Trimming took off 5 bases at V and 2 bases at J, with 10 bases between the two ends.

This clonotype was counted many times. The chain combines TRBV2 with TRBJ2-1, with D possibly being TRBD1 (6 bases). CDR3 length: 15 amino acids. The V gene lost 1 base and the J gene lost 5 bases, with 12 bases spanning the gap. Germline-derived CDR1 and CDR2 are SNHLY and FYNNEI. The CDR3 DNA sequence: TGTGCCAGCAGTGAAGAGGGACACCCTAACAATGAGCAGTTCTTC. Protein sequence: CASSEEGHPNNEQFF.

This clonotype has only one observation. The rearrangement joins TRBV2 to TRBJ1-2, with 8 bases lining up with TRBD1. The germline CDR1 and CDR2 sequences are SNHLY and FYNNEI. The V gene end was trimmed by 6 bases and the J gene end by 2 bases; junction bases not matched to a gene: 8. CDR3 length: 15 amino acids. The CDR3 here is CASRASGGVNYGYTF. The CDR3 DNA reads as TGTGCCAGCAGAGCCTCAGGGGGCGTAAACTATGGCTACACCTTC.

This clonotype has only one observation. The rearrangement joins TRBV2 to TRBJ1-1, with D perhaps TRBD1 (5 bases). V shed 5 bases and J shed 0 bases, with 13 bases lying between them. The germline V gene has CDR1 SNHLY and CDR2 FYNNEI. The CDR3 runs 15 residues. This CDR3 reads CASSYGAGMNTEAFF. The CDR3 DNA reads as TGTGCCAGCAGTTACGGGGCGGGGATGAACACTGAAGCTTTCTTT.

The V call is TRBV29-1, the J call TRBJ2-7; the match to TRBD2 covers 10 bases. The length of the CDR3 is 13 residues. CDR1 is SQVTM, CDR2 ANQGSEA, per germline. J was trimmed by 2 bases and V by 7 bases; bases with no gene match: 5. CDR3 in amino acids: CSAALAGAYEQYF. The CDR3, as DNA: TGCAGCGCTGCCCTAGCGGGGGCCTACGAGCAGTACTTC.

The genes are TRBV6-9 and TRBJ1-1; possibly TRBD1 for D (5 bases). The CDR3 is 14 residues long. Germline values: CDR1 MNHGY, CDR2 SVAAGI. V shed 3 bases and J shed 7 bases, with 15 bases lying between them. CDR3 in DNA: TGTGCCAGCAGTTACCGAGGCCGGGGCGGTGAAGCTTTCTTT. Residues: CASSYRGRGGEAFF.

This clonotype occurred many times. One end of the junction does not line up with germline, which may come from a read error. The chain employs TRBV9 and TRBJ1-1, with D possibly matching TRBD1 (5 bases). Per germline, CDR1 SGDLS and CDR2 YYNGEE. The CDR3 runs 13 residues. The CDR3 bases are TGCGCCAGCAGCGTGACAGTGAACACTGAAGCTTTCTTT. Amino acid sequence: CASSVTVNTEAFF.

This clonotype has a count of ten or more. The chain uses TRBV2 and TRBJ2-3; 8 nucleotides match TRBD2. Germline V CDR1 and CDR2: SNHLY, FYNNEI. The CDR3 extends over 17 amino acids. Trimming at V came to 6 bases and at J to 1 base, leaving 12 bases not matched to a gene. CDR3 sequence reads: CASRDPSREVGTDTQYF. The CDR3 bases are TGTGCCAGCAGAGACCCTTCGCGGGAGGTGGGCACAGATACGCAGTATTTT.

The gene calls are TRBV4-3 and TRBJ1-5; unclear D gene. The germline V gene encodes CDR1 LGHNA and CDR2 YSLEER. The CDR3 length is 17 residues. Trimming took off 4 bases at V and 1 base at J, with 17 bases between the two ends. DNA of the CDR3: TGCGCCAGCAGCCTCCATTCCAAGCGACGGAGCAATCAGCCCCAGCATTTT. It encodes CASSLHSKRRSNQPQHF.

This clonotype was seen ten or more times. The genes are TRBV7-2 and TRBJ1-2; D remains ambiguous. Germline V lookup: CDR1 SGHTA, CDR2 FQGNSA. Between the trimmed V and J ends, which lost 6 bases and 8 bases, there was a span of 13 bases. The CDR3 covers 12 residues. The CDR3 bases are TGTGCCAGCAGACAATCCCTGGGGGGCTACACCTTC. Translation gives CASRQSLGGYTF.

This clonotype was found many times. The CDR3 sequence is CASSFRLGGANVLTF. In DNA, the CDR3 is TGCGCCAGCAGCTTTAGGTTAGGTGGGGCCAACGTCCTGACTTTC. The chain combines TRBV5-1 with TRBJ2-6; D gene uncertain. The CDR3 spans 15 residues. Trimming removed 2 bases at V and 3 bases at J, with 9 bases between. Per germline, CDR1 SGHRS and CDR2 YFSETQ.

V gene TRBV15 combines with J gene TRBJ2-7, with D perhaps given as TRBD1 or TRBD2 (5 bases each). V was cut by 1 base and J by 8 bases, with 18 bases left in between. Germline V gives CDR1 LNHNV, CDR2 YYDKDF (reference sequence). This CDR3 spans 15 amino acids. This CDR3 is CATSRVSSEGTKQYF. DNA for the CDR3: TGTGCCACCAGCAGAGTATCGAGTGAGGGGACGAAGCAGTACTTC.

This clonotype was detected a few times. The chain's CDR3 is CASSLALSGFTYTDTQYF. The CDR3 region has the DNA TGCGCCAGCAGCTTGGCCCTTAGCGGATTCACTTACACAGATACGCAGTATTTT. The V call is TRBV5-1, the J call TRBJ2-3; a weak D match, TRBD2 (6 bases). The CDR3 loop spans 18 amino acids. Germline CDR1 and CDR2: SGHRS and YFSETQ. V was pared by 0 bases and J by 2 bases, with 19 bases between. The entire variable domain, with the rest obtained from reference TRBV5-1 and TRBJ2-3, is as follows: KAGVTQTPRYLIKTRGQQVTLSCSPISGHRSVSWYQQTPGQGLQFLFEYFSETQRNKGNFPGRFSGRQFSNSRSEMNVSTLELGDSALYLCASSLALSGFTYTDTQYFGPGTRLTVL.

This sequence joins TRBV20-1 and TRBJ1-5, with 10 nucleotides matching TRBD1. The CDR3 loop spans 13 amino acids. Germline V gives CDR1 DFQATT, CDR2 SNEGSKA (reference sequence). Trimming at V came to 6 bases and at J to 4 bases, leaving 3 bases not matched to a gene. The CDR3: CSAVGQGNQPQHF. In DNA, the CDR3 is TGCAGTGCGGTGGGACAGGGGAATCAGCCCCAGCATTTT.

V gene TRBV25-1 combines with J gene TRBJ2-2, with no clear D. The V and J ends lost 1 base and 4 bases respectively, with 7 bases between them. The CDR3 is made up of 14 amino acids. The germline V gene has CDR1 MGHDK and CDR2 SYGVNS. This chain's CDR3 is CASSEWMVTGELFF. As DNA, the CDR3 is TGTGCCAGCAGTGAATGGATGGTCACCGGGGAGCTGTTTTTT.